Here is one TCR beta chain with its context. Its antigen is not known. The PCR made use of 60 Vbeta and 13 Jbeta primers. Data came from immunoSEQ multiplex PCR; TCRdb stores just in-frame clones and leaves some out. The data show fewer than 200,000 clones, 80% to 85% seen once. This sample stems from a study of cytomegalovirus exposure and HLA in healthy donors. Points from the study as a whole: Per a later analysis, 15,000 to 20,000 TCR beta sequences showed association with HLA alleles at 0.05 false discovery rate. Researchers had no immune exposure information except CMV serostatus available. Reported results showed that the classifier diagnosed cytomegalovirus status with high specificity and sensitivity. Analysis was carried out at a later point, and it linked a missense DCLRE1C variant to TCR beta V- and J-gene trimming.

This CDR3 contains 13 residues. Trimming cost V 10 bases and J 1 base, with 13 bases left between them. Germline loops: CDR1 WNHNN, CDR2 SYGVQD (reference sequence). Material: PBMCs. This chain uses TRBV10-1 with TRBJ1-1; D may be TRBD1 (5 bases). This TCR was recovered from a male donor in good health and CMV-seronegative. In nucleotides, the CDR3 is TGCGCCACGTCGGAGGGGCCGAACACTGAAGCTTTCTTT. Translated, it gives CATSEGPNTEAFF.